This T cell receptor (beta chain) was profiled in a study of cytomegalovirus exposure and HLA in healthy donors. The CDR3 is made up of 22 amino acids. The trim removed 2 bases at V and 1 base at J, leaving 24 bases unmatched. Germline V gives CDR1 ENHRY, CDR2 SYGVKD. PCR employed 60 Vbeta and 13 Jbeta primers. Here immunoSEQ multiplex PCR was the method, and the copy in TCRdb shows in-frame clones only, minus some. Counted here are 120,000 or so clones, roughly 78% occurring once; the ten biggest clones make up around 4%. The sequenced sample was PBMCs. The sequence came from a man in his thirties or forties in good health and CMV-seronegative. This rearrangement joins TRBV10-3 to TRBJ1-1, with TRBD1 matching 8 bases. The CDR3 sequence is CAISEPNPKTGVGHDWNTEAFF. The DNA of the CDR3 is TGTGCCATCAGTGAGCCAAATCCCAAGACAGGGGTGGGTCACGACTGGAACACTGAAGCTTTCTTT.